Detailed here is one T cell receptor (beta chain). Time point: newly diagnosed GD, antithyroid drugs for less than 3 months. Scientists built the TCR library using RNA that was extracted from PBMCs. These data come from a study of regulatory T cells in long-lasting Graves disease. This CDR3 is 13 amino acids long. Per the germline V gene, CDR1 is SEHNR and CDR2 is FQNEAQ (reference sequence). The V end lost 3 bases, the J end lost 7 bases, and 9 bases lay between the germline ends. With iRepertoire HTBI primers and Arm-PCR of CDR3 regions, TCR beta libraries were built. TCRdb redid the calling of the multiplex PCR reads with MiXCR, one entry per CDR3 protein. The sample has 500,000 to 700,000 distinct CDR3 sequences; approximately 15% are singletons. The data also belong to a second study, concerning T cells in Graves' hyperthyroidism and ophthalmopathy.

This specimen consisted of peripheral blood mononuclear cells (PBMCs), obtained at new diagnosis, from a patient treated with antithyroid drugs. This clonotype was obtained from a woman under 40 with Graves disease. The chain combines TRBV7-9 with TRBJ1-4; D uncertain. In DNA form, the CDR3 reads TGTGCCAGCAGCTTGACGGCTGGTGAAAAACTGTTTTTT. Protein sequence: CASSLTAGEKLFF.